This TCR beta chain derives from a study of cytomegalovirus exposure and HLA in healthy donors. It was with 60 Vbeta and 13 Jbeta primers that the PCR ran. Libraries were prepared by immunoSEQ multiplex PCR; TCRdb keeps only in-frame clonotypes and omits some of them. The sample totals 40,000 or so clones. Germline CDR1 and CDR2: SGHNT and YENEEA. The CDR3 length is 15 residues. The V segment lost 0 bases and the J segment 0 bases; nucleotides outside the gene matches: 1. The source of this sequence is a woman aged 30 to 39 in good health and CMV-seropositive. The rearrangement joins TRBV11-3 to TRBJ1-1; 7 positions agree with TRBD1. The material sequenced was PBMCs. The CDR3 nucleotides are TGTGCCAGCAGCTTAGAAGGGGGCTTGAACACTGAAGCTTTCTTT. It is translated as CASSLEGGLNTEAFF.